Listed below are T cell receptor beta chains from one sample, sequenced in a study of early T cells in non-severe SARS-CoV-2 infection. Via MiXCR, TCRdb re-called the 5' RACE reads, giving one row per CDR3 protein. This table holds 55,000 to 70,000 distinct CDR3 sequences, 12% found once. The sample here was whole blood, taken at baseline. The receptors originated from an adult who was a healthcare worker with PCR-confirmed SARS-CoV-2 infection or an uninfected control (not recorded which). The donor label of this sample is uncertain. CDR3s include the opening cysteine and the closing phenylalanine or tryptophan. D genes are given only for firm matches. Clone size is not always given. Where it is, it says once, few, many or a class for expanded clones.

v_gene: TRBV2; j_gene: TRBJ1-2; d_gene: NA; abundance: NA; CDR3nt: TGTGCCAGCAGTGAAGATGGCATCCGAATTGGCTACACCTTC; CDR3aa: CASSEDGIRIGYTF
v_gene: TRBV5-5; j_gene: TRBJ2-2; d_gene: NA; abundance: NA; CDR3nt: TGTGCCAGCAGCATGGCCGCTTGGGACACCGGGGAGCTGTTTTTT; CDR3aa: CASSMAAWDTGELFF
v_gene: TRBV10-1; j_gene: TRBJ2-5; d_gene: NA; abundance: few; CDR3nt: TGCGCCAGCAGCGCATCTTCGACACCCCTGGGAGAGACCCAGTACTTC; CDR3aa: CASSASSTPLGETQYF
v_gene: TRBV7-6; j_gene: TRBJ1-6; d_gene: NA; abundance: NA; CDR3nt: TGTGCCAGCAGCTTATCGAGCTCCTATAATTCACCCCTCCACTTT; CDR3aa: CASSLSSSYNSPLHF
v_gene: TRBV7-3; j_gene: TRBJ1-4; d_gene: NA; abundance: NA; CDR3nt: TGTGCCAGCAGCTTGGGGCAGGGACCCGAAAAACTGTTTTTT; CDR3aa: CASSLGQGPEKLFF
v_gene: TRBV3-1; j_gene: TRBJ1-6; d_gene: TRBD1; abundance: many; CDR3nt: TGTGCCAGCAGCCAAGGGACAGGGGTTTCACCCCTCCACTTT; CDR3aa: CASSQGTGVSPLHF
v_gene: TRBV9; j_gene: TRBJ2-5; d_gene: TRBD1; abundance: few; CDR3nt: TGTGCCAGCAGCCCTACGATGGGGACAGGGGGCGAAGAGACCCAGTACTTC; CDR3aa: CASSPTMGTGGEETQYF
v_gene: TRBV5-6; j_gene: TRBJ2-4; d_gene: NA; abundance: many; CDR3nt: TGTGCCAGCAGCTTACAGCAAAACATTCAGTACTTC; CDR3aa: CASSLQQNIQYF
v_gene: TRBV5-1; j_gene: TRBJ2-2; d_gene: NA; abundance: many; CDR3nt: TGCGCCAGCAGCTCTGGACGGACGAACACCGGGGAGCTGTTTTTT; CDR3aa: CASSSGRTNTGELFF
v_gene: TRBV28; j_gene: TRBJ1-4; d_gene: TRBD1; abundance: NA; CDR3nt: TGTGCCAGCAGGGAACAGGGGAAACTGTTTTTT; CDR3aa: CASREQGKLFF
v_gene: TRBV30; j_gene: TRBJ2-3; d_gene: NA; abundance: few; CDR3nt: TGTGCCTGGAGTGTACGGCATAGCGGTGGCTCAGATACGCAGTATTTT; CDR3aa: CAWSVRHSGGSDTQYF
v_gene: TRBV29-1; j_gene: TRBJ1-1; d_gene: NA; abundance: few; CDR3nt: TGCAGCGTCTTACAGGGCCTGGGTACTGAAGCTTTCTTT; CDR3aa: CSVLQGLGTEAFF
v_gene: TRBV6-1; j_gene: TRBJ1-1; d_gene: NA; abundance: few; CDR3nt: TGTGCCAGCAGATTGACAGGGAACACTGAAGCTTTCTTT; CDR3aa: CASRLTGNTEAFF
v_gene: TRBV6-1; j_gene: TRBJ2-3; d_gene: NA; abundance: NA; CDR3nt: TGTGCCAGCAGTGGGACTTGGGGGGATACGCAGTATTTT; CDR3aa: CASSGTWGDTQYF
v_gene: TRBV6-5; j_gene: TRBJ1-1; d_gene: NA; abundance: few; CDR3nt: TGTGCCAGCAGTTACGGCCAGGGAATCACTGAAGCTTTCTTT; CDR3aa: CASSYGQGITEAFF
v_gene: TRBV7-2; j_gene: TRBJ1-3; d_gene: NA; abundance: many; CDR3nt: TGTGCCAGCAGCCGGCTGCCCCTCTCTGGAAACACCATATATTTT; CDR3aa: CASSRLPLSGNTIYF
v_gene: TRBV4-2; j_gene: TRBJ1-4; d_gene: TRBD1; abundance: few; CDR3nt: TGTGCCAGCAGCTCCTCGACAGGGAGAAGTGAAAAACTGTTTTTT; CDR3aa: CASSSSTGRSEKLFF
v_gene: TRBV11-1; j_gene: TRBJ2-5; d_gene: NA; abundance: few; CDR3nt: TGTGCCAGCAGCTTAGACAGCCAAGAGACCCAGTACTTC; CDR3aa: CASSLDSQETQYF
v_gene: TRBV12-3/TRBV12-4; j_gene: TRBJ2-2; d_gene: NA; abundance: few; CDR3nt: TGTGCCAGCAGTTTTAAGGCGTACGCACAGAACACCGGGGAGCTGTTTTTT; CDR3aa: CASSFKAYAQNTGELFF
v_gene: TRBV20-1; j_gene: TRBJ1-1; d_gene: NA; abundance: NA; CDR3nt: TGCAGTGCTAGAGTGGATTTGGACAGAAACACTGAAGCTTTCTTT; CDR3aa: CSARVDLDRNTEAFF
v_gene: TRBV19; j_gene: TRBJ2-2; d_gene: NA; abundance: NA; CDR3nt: TGTGCCAGTAGTATAGACAGTATCTCCGGGGAGCTGTTTTTT; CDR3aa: CASSIDSISGELFF
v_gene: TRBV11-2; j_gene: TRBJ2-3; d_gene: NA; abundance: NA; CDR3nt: TGTGCCAGCAGCTTCCGGCCGGGACTCAGCACAGATACGCAGTATTTT; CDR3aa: CASSFRPGLSTDTQYF
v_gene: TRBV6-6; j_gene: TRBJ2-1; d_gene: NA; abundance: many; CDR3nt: TGTGCCAGCAGTTACTCGAGAATCCACAATGAGCAGTTCTTC; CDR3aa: CASSYSRIHNEQFF
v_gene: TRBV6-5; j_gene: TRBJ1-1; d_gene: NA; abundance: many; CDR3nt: TGTGCCAGCAGTACGACAGGCCTGAACACTGAAGCTTTCTTT; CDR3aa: CASSTTGLNTEAFF
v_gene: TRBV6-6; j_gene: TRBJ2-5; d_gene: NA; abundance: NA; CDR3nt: TGTGCCAGCAGTGCGCAGGGGTCCCTGTACCAAGAGACCCAGTACTTC; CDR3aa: CASSAQGSLYQETQYF
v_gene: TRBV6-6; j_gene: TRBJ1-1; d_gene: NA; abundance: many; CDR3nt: TGTGCCAGCAGTTACCCCCTCCGGGGCATGAACACTGAAGCTTTCTTT; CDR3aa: CASSYPLRGMNTEAFF
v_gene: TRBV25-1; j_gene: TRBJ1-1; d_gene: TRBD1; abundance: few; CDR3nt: TGTGCCAGCAGTGATGACAGGGGATCCATGAACACTGAAGCTTTCTTT; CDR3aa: CASSDDRGSMNTEAFF
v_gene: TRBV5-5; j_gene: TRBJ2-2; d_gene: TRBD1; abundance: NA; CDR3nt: TGTGCCAGCAGCTTGGATTTCACCAGGGGGTTTGGCGGGGAGCTGTTTTTT; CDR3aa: CASSLDFTRGFGGELFF
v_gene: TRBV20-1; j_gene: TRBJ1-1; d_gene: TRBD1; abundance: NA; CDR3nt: TGCAGTGCTAGAGAGGGACAGCCCGCCGACACTGAAGCTTTCTTT; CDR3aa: CSAREGQPADTEAFF
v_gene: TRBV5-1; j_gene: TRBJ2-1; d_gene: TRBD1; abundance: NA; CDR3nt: TGCGCCAGCGGAATGGGACAGGGAGAGCAGTTCTTC; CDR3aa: CASGMGQGEQFF
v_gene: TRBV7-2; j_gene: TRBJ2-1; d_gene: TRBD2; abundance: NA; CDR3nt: TGTGCCAGCAGCTCTCAATTACCTAGCGGGGGGTACAATGAGCAGTTCTTC; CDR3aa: CASSSQLPSGGYNEQFF
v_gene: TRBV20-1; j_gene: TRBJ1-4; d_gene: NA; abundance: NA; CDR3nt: TGCAGTGCTAGAGATCTCCCGGGTGTGGAAAAACTGTTTTTT; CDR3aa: CSARDLPGVEKLFF
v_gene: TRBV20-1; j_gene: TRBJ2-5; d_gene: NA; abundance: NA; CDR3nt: TGCAGTGCTCCCACCAGGGGCGGTGGGCAAGAGACCCAGTACTTC; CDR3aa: CSAPTRGGGQETQYF
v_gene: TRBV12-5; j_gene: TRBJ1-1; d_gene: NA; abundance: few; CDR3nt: TGTGCTAGTGGTTTGGATGAGGGCACTGAAGCTTTCTTT; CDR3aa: CASGLDEGTEAFF
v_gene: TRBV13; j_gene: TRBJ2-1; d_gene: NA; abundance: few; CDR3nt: TGTGCCAGCAGCTTACGTGGGAGTCGGGACAATGAGCAGTTCTTC; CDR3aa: CASSLRGSRDNEQFF
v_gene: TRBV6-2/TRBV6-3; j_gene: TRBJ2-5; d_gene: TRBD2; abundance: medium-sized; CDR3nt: TGTGCCAGCAGAAAGGGACTAGCGGGGGGCCCTAGACAAGAGACCCAGTACTTC; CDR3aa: CASRKGLAGGPRQETQYF
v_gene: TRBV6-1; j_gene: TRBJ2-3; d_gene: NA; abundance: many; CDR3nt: TGTGCCAGCAGGACACGACGGACGGCAAGCACAGATACGCAGTATTTT; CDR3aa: CASRTRRTASTDTQYF
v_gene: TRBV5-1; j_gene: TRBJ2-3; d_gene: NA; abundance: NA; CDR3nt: TGCGCCAGCAGCTTGCCAAACACAGATACGCAGTATTTT; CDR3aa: CASSLPNTDTQYF
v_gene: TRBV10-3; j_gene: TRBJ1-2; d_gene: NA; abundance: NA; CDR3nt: TGTGCCATCAGCCGCGCCGAGGATGGCTACACCTTC; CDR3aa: CAISRAEDGYTF
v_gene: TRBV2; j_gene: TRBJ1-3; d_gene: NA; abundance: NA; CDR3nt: TGTGCCAGCAGCGCCACCTGGGGGGTCTCTGGAAACACCATATATTTT; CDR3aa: CASSATWGVSGNTIYF
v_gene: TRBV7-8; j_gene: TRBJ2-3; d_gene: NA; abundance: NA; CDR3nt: TGTGCCAGCAGCCCACAAAGGAGAGGGCGATCGGGCACAGATACGCAGTATTTT; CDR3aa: CASSPQRRGRSGTDTQYF
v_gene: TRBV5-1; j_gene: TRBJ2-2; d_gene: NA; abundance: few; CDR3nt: TGCGCCAGCAGCTTGGTAGGAGGACCTAACACCGGGGAGCTGTTTTTT; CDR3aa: CASSLVGGPNTGELFF
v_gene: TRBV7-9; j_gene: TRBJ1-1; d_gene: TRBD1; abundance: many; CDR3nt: TGTGCCAGCAGCCCAAAGGGGGCCGAAGCTTTCTTT; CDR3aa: CASSPKGAEAFF
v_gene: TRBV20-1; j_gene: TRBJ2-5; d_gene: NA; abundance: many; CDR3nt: TGCAGTGCTAGGGGCTTCCAAGAGACCCAGTACTTC; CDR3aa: CSARGFQETQYF
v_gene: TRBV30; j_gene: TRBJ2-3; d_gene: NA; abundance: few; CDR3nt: TGTGCCTGGAGTGTAGCAGGGGCTAGCACAGATACGCAGTATTTT; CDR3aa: CAWSVAGASTDTQYF
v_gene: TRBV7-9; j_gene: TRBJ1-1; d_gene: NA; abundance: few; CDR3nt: TGTGCCAGCAGCTTAGAAGGGGTGAGCACTGAAGCTTTCTTT; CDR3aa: CASSLEGVSTEAFF
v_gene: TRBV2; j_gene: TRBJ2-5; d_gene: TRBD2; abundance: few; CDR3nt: TGTGCCAGCAGTGAAGCGCTTACTAGCGGGGTTGAGACCCAGTACTTC; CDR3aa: CASSEALTSGVETQYF
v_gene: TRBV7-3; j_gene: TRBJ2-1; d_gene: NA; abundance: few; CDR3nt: TGTGCCAGCAGCTTAAGTAGAGAGAACAATGAGCAGTTCTTC; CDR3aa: CASSLSRENNEQFF
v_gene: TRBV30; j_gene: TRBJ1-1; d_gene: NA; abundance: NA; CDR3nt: TGTGCCTGGAGTGCCGAAAGATCACCAGTCCCGAACACTGAAGCTTTCTTT; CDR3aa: CAWSAERSPVPNTEAFF
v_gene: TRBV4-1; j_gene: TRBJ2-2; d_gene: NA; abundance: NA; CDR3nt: TGCGCCAGCAGCCAGGTGCGAGGGGAGCTGTTTTTT; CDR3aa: CASSQVRGELFF
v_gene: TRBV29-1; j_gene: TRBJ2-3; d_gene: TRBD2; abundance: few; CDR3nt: TGCAGCGTCCCCCGGACTAGCGGGGAAGCAGATACGCAGTATTTT; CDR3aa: CSVPRTSGEADTQYF
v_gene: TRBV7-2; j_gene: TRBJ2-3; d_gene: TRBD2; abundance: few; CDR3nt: TGTGCCAGCAGCCCTACTACTGCTAGCGGGGTCGCCAGCACAGATACGCAGTATTTT; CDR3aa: CASSPTTASGVASTDTQYF
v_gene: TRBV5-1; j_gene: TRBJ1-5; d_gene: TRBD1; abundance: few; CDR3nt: TGCGCCAGCGGGACAGGGGACAATCAGCCCCAGCATTTT; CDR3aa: CASGTGDNQPQHF
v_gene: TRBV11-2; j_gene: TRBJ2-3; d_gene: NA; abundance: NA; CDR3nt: TGTGCCAGCAGCCGCCGGCCGTTTAGCACAGATACGCAGTATTTT; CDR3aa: CASSRRPFSTDTQYF
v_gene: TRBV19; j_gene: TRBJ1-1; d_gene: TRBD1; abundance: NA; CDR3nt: TGTGCCAGTAGAAGGGACAGGGGCACTGAAGCTTTCTTT; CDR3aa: CASRRDRGTEAFF
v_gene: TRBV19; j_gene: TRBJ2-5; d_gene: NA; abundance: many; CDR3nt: TGTGCCAGTAGCCAAAGGTTGGAGACCCAGTACTTC; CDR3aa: CASSQRLETQYF
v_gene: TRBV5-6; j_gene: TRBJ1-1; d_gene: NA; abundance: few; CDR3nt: TGTGCCAGCAGCTGGCAAGTGGAAGCTTTCTTT; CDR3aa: CASSWQVEAFF
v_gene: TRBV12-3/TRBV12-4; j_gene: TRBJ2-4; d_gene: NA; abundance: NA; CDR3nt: TGTGCCAGCAATATTTGGGGGGACGAAAACATTCAGTACTTC; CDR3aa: CASNIWGDENIQYF
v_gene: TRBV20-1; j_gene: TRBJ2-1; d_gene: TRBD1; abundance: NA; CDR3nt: TGCAGTGCCCGTAGCCGGGACAGGGTGTACAATGAGCAGTTCTTC; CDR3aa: CSARSRDRVYNEQFF
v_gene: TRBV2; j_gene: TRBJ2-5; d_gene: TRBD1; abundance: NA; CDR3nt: TGTGCCATCTTGGTCCGGGACAGGATGAGAGAGACCCAGTACTTC; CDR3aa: CAILVRDRMRETQYF